Following are 17 T cell receptor beta chains from one sample sequenced in a study of identical twins. TCRdb independently ran MiXCR on the 5' RACE reads; one entry per CDR3 protein. The sample records 500,000 or so distinct CDR3 sequences, around 20% being singletons. The same sample was also used in a study of T cells expressing NK-cell markers.

Sequencing was done on a sample of CD4+ T cells sorted from blood. These TCRs come from a woman aged 18-29 years in good health.

Concerning this clonotype: An end of the junction does not agree with germline; a read error may underlie this. The V gene is TRBV2, the J gene TRBJ1-1; perhaps TRBD1 as D (5 bases). Germline V lookup: CDR1 SNHLY, CDR2 FYNNEI. The CDR3 contains 13 residues. CDR3 sequence reads: CATAFRGDAQNIF. CDR3 sequence (DNA): TGTGCCACCGCGTTTAGGGGAGACGCGCAGAATATCTTT. The entire variable domain, with the rest obtained from reference TRBV2 and TRBJ1-1, is as follows: EPEVTQTPSHQVTQMGQEVILRCVPISNHLYFYWYRQILGQKVEFLVSFYNNEISEKSEIFDDQFSVERPDGSNFTLKIRSTKLEDSAMYFCATAFRGDAQNIFGQGTRLTVV.

This clonotype occurred many times. The J gene is TRBJ2-1, the V gene TRBV12-3 or TRBV12-4; D could derive from TRBD1 or TRBD2 (5 bases each). The CDR3 runs 13 residues. Trimming pared 3 bases from V and 5 bases from J, leaving 8 bases between. CDR3 protein: CASSLGTHNEQFF. For the CDR3, the DNA is TGTGCCAGCAGTTTGGGGACCCACAATGAGCAGTTCTTC.

The rearrangement links TRBV7-9 to TRBJ2-7; D is perhaps TRBD1 (6 bases). V was trimmed by 5 bases and J by 3 bases, leaving 17 bases between them. CDR1 SEHNR and CDR2 FQNEAQ come from the germline V gene (reference sequence). The CDR3 contains 15 residues. CDR3 amino acids: CASSKQGHPRYEQYF. The CDR3 DNA is TGTGCCAGCAGCAAACAGGGACACCCCCGCTACGAGCAGTACTTC.

The chain has TRBV18 and TRBJ2-1; 9 nucleotides agree with TRBD1. Germline lookup yields CDR1 KGHSH and CDR2 LQKENI. The trim removed 2 bases at V and 4 bases at J, leaving 6 bases unmatched. CDR3 length equals 16 residues. The CDR3 coding sequence is TGTGCCAGCTCACCATTAGGGACAGGGACATACAATGAGCAGTTCTTC. Amino acid sequence: CASSPLGTGTYNEQFF.

V usage is TRBV21-1 and J usage is TRBJ2-3; the D call TRBD1 from the table was never checked on the DNA. TRBV21-1 has pseudogene status. The CDR3 runs to 13 residues. CDR3: CATRDNRTDTQYF. In DNA, the CDR3 is TGTGCCACCCGAGACAATCGTACAGATACGCAGTATTTT.

This clonotype was detected a few times. V usage is TRBV12-3 or TRBV12-4 and J usage is TRBJ2-3; D not certain. Trimming removed 7 bases at V and 1 base at J, with 6 bases between. CDR3 length: 12 residues. The CDR3 loop is CASNTRTDTQYF. The CDR3 region has the DNA TGTGCCAGCAACACCCGCACAGATACGCAGTATTTT.

J is TRBJ2-3 and V is TRBV24-1; D is possibly TRBD2 (6 bases). The CDR3 is 14 amino acids. Germline V gene sequence: CDR1 KGHDR, CDR2 SFDVKD. V was shortened by 7 bases and J by 4 bases, with 14 bases between the two germline ends. The CDR3 coding sequence is TGTGCCACCAGAAACGGGAGAGGGGCAGATACGCAGTATTTT. Protein: CATRNGRGADTQYF.

A few counts support this clonotype. The rearrangement joins TRBV27 to TRBJ2-2, with 7 positions matching TRBD1. CDR1 and CDR2 (germline): MNHEY, SMNVEV (reference sequence). The CDR3 consists of 12 residues. With V trimmed by 5 bases and J by 8 bases, 2 bases remained unmatched. The CDR3 DNA reads TGTGCCAGCAGTGACAGGGCTGGGGAGCTGTTTTTT. Amino acids: CASSDRAGELFF.

This clonotype was counted between two and nine times. The chain carries TRBV5-6 and TRBJ2-1; TRBD1 matches at 7 bases. Trimming cost V 3 bases and J 4 bases; bases outside gene matches: 4. Germline V gives CDR1 SGHDT, CDR2 YYEEEE. The CDR3 has 14 amino acids. CDR3 bases: TGTGCCAGCAGCTCACCCAGGGGGTACAATGAGCAGTTCTTC. Protein sequence: CASSSPRGYNEQFF.

This clonotype was counted many times. The chain couples TRBV29-1 to TRBJ2-7, with 8 positions matching TRBD1. The CDR3 loop spans 13 amino acids. The ends lost 7 bases at V and 4 bases at J; junction bases unmatched: 9. The V gene's germline CDR1 is SQVTM and CDR2 ANQGSEA. The DNA for the CDR3 is TGCAGCGCCACAGGACAGGGTCGGTACGAGCAGTACTTC. It yields the protein CSATGQGRYEQYF.

The CDR3 reads CASSLNRVGETQYF. The CDR3, as DNA: TGTGCCAGCAGCCTTAACAGGGTGGGGGAGACCCAGTACTTC. This chain links TRBV7-8 with TRBJ2-5, with D possibly being TRBD1 (6 bases). The ends were cut back, 5 bases at V and 5 bases at J, with 15 bases in the middle. Germline assignment: CDR1 SGHVS and CDR2 FQNEAQ. The CDR3 extends over 14 amino acids. The complete variable domain, with remaining parts taken from reference TRBV7-8 and TRBJ2-5, reads GAGVSQSPRYKVAKRGQDVALRCDPISGHVSLFWYQQALGQGPEFLTYFQNEAQLDKSGLPSDRFFAERPEGSVSTLKIQRTQQEDSAVYLCASSLNRVGETQYFGPGTRLLVL.

In its sample, this clonotype was seen many times. The V and J genes are TRBV12-3 or TRBV12-4 and TRBJ2-7; D is unclear. V lost 5 bases and J 2 bases, leaving 10 bases between the germline ends. This CDR3 comprises 13 residues. The CDR3 is CASSPQGTYEQYF. The DNA for the CDR3 is TGTGCCAGCAGTCCCCAAGGAACCTACGAGCAGTACTTC.

This sequence joins TRBV4-1 and TRBJ2-7; the D gene is possibly TRBD2 (5 bases). Germline V lookup: CDR1 MGHRA, CDR2 YSYEKL. V was shortened by 0 bases and J by 4 bases, with 16 bases between the two germline ends. CDR3 length equals 16 residues. The chain's CDR3 is CASSQESSGVWYEQYF. In nucleotides, the CDR3 is TGCGCCAGCAGCCAAGAAAGTTCCGGGGTTTGGTACGAGCAGTACTTC.

The J gene is TRBJ2-1, the V gene TRBV5-1; TRBD2 agrees at 16 bases. The germline CDR1 and CDR2 sequences are SGHRS and YFSETQ. The CDR3 loop spans 18 amino acids. V gave up 4 bases and J gave up 4 bases; unmatched junction bases: 8. CDR3 sequence: CASSGGTSGRARYNEQFF. The CDR3 nucleotides are TGCGCCAGCAGCGGGGGGACTAGCGGGAGGGCTCGATACAATGAGCAGTTCTTC. The whole variable domain, remainder taken from reference TRBV5-1 and TRBJ2-1, is KAGVTQTPRYLIKTRGQQVTLSCSPISGHRSVSWYQQTPGQGLQFLFEYFSETQRNKGNFPGRFSGRQFSNSRSEMNVSTLELGDSALYLCASSGGTSGRARYNEQFFGPGTRLTVL.

This clonotype was picked up a small number of times. V usage is TRBV3-1 and J usage is TRBJ2-3; D remains unclear. V was clipped by 3 bases and J by 10 bases, with 14 bases between them. CDR1 and CDR2 from the germline V gene are LGHDT and YNNKEL (reference sequence). This CDR3 is built from 13 residues. CDR3 protein: CASSQVYSDPQYF. The CDR3 bases are TGTGCCAGCAGCCAGGTCTATAGTGACCCGCAGTATTTT.

The chain recombines TRBV6-6 with TRBJ1-1; D not resolved. The CDR3 extends over 13 amino acids. CDR1 is MNHNY and CDR2 is SVGAGI in the germline V gene (reference sequence). Deletions cut 1 base from V and 6 bases from J, with 9 bases between. DNA of the CDR3: TGTGCCAGCAGTTACTTGGCCGGGGCTGAAGCTTTCTTT. It translates to CASSYLAGAEAFF.

V usage is TRBV4-2 and J usage is TRBJ2-7; tentatively, D is TRBD1 or TRBD2 (5 bases each). This CDR3 is built from 16 residues. V shed 0 bases and J shed 3 bases, with 15 bases lying between them. Germline loops: CDR1 LGHNA, CDR2 YNFKEQ. The CDR3 reads CASSQESRDGDYEQYF. The CDR3 DNA follows: TGTGCCAGCAGCCAAGAGTCACGGGACGGGGACTACGAGCAGTACTTC.